The 23 T cell receptor beta chains reported below all come from one sample, sequenced in a study of blood T cell repertoires in COVID-19. Using immunoSEQ multiplex PCR, the repertoire was profiled, and TCRdb retains in-frame clones only, with some absent. The sample records roughly 250,000 clones, 84% being singletons. The sequenced sample consisted of peripheral blood. The receptor source for this set is a human donor in a cohort sampled during active COVID-19.

The chain combines TRBV19 with TRBJ1-2, with TRBD1 as a possible D gene (6 bases). Trimming shortened V by 5 bases and J by 5 bases, and 21 bases separated the two germline ends. In germline, CDR1 is LNHDA, CDR2 SQIVND (reference sequence). This CDR3 spans 16 amino acids. The CDR3 loop reads CASSPGRLGQIYGYTF. The CDR3 DNA follows: TGTGCCAGTAGTCCTGGTCGACTTGGACAGATTTATGGCTACACCTTC.

This chain links TRBV4-2 with TRBJ2-6, with D perhaps matching TRBD2 (5 bases). The V end was cut by 0 bases, the J end by 3 bases, with 12 bases between. Germline values: CDR1 LGHNA, CDR2 YNFKEQ. The CDR3 is made up of 17 amino acids. This CDR3 reads CASSQEFRTGGANVLTF. The CDR3 DNA reads TGTGCCAGCAGCCAAGAATTCCGGACTGGTGGGGCCAACGTCCTGACTTTC.

The table lists this clone with a few counts. The rearrangement uses TRBV11-2 and TRBJ2-5; TRBD2 matches 9 bases. This CDR3 is built from 16 residues. CDR1 and CDR2 from the germline V gene are SGHAT and FQNNGV. The V and J ends lost 6 bases and 5 bases, in that order; junction bases with no gene match: 13. The CDR3 is CASSSHGLANGETQYF. The CDR3 bases are TGTGCCAGCAGTTCCCACGGACTAGCGAACGGGGAGACCCAGTACTTC.

The chain couples TRBV18 to TRBJ1-5; TRBD1 aligns across 9 bases. After removal of 6 bases from V and 2 bases from J, the junction contained 2 bases not matched to a gene. Germline values: CDR1 KGHSH, CDR2 LQKENI. CDR3 length: 14 residues. The CDR3 loop is CASSDRGGNQPQHF. Written as DNA, the CDR3 is TGTGCCAGCTCGGACAGGGGTGGCAATCAGCCCCAGCATTTT.

V and J are TRBV14 and TRBJ2-1; D gene unclear. Between the trimmed V and J ends, which lost 4 bases and 5 bases, there was a span of 18 bases. Per germline, CDR1 SGHDN and CDR2 FVKESK. CDR3 length equals 16 residues. The CDR3 sequence is CASSRLVGERHNEQFF. In nucleotides, the CDR3 is TGTGCCAGCAGCCGTTTAGTAGGAGAACGCCACAATGAGCAGTTCTTC.

The chain carries TRBV2 and TRBJ1-5; TRBD1 matches at 8 bases. The CDR3 extends over 15 amino acids. The germline CDR1 and CDR2 sequences are SNHLY and FYNNEI. Trimming took 3 bases from V and 9 from J; bases not matched to a gene: 10. As DNA, the CDR3 is TGTGCCAGCAGTGACCAGGGGGCCTCTCTCGGGCCCCAGCATTTT. Translating it yields CASSDQGASLGPQHF.

The gene calls are TRBV9 and TRBJ2-1; 7 nucleotides match TRBD1. The CDR3 is made up of 14 amino acids. After removal of 0 bases from V and 7 bases from J, the junction contained 4 bases not matched to a gene. Germline V gives CDR1 SGDLS, CDR2 YYNGEE. CDR3 protein: CASSVDPGGNEQFF. CDR3 coding DNA: TGTGCCAGCAGCGTAGATCCAGGGGGAAATGAGCAGTTCTTC. The whole variable domain, remainder taken from reference TRBV9 and TRBJ2-1, is DSGVTQTPKHLITATGQRVTLRCSPRSGDLSVYWYQQSLDQGLQFLIQYYNGEERAKGNILERFSAQQFPDLHSELNLSSLELGDSALYFCASSVDPGGNEQFFGPGTRLTVL.

The rearrangement links TRBV7-2 to TRBJ1-2; D is undetermined. V gave up 3 bases and J gave up 5 bases, with 7 bases separating them. This CDR3 contains 12 residues. Germline-derived CDR1 and CDR2 are SGHTA and FQGNSA. The chain's CDR3 is CASSLLNYGYTF. The CDR3 DNA reads as TGTGCCAGCAGCTTGTTAAATTATGGCTACACCTTC.

This chain links TRBV19 with TRBJ2-1; TRBD2 might be the D (6 bases). CDR3 size: 19 residues. Trimming cost V 6 bases and J 0 bases, with 24 bases left between them. Germline V CDR1 and CDR2: LNHDA, SQIVND (reference sequence). CDR3 sequence reads: CASRRRGGEAANSYNEQFF. CDR3 nucleotides: TGTGCCAGTAGGAGACGGGGCGGGGAAGCCGCAAACTCCTACAATGAGCAGTTCTTC.

The gene calls are TRBV6-5 and TRBJ2-5; TRBD2 matches at 7 bases. The CDR3 length is 13 residues. The germline CDR1 and CDR2 sequences are MNHEY and SVGAGI. The V gene end was trimmed by 6 bases and the J gene end by 4 bases; junction bases not matched to a gene: 5. The CDR3 nucleotides read TGTGCCAGCAGGGCGGGGGTGGCAGAGACCCAGTACTTC. Its protein is CASRAGVAETQYF.

This chain links TRBV2 with TRBJ2-2, with 11 nucleotides matching TRBD2. The CDR3 contains 15 residues. V lost 8 bases and J lost 7; bases outside the gene matches: 9. Germline V gives CDR1 SNHLY, CDR2 FYNNEI. CDR3: CASGISTSGIGELFF. The DNA for the CDR3 is TGTGCCAGCGGTATTTCGACTAGCGGGATCGGGGAGCTGTTTTTT.

V usage is TRBV5-1 and J usage is TRBJ1-2; D uncertain. This CDR3 has 12 amino acids. Germline loops: CDR1 SGHRS, CDR2 YFSETQ. Trimming cost V 3 bases and J 8 bases, with 11 bases left between them. Here the CDR3 reads CASSSVVEGYTF. CDR3 sequence (DNA): TGCGCCAGCAGCTCGGTGGTGGAGGGCTACACCTTC.

The V and J genes are TRBV6-4 and TRBJ2-7; 7 bases match TRBD1. The CDR3 runs to 14 residues. Germline V gene lookup returns CDR1 MRHNA and CDR2 SNTAGT. The trim removed 7 bases at V and 4 bases at J, leaving 10 bases unmatched. The CDR3 region is CASTKTGNRYEQYF. The CDR3 DNA follows: TGTGCCAGCACAAAGACAGGGAACCGATACGAGCAGTACTTC.

The genes are TRBV6-2 or TRBV6-3 and TRBJ2-4, with a weak D call TRBD2 (5 bases). CDR1 MNHEY and CDR2 SVGEGT come from the germline V gene. The CDR3 has 16 residues. Trimming shortened V by 2 bases and J by 1 base, and 12 bases separated the two germline ends. CDR3 nucleotides: TGTGCCAGCAGTTACGTGGGAGCGGCGGCCAAAAACATTCAGTACTTC. This translates into CASSYVGAAAKNIQYF.

This clone was observed many times. The genes are TRBV10-3 and TRBJ1-2; 9 nucleotides match TRBD1. CDR1 and CDR2 from the germline V gene are ENHRY and SYGVKD. The CDR3 runs 16 residues. The trim removed 1 base at V and 2 bases at J, leaving 5 bases unmatched. CDR3 in amino acids: CAISEWTTGGNYGYTF. In DNA form, the CDR3 reads TGTGCCATCAGTGAGTGGACGACAGGGGGGAACTATGGCTACACCTTC.

The chain has TRBV7-8 and TRBJ1-5; D may be TRBD1 (5 bases). CDR1 and CDR2 from the germline V gene are SGHVS and FQNEAQ. Trimming stripped 10 bases from V and 4 bases from J, with 26 bases between. The CDR3 is made up of 17 amino acids. The CDR3 is CATVPGPGRGDNQPQHF. The DNA for the CDR3 is TGTGCCACCGTACCAGGTCCGGGGAGGGGAGATAATCAGCCCCAGCATTTT. Variable domain in full (rest from reference TRBV7-8 and TRBJ1-5): GAGVSQSPRYKVAKRGQDVALRCDPISGHVSLFWYQQALGQGPEFLTYFQNEAQLDKSGLPSDRFFAERPEGSVSTLKIQRTQQEDSAVYLCATVPGPGRGDNQPQHFGDGTRLSIL.

The rearrangement joins TRBV21-1 to TRBJ1-1. TRBV21-1 is recorded as a pseudogene. The CDR3 runs to 12 residues. CDR3: CASSARDTEAFF. CDR3 DNA: TGTGCCAGCAGCGCCCGCGACACTGAAGCTTTCTTT.

This chain links TRBV6-1 with TRBJ1-6, with unresolved D. Germline CDR1 MNHNS, CDR2 SASEGT. CDR3 length: 14 amino acids. Trimming stripped 3 bases from V and 5 bases from J, with 8 bases between. This CDR3 is CASSEEINNSPLHF. In DNA, the CDR3 is TGTGCCAGCAGTGAGGAGATTAATAATTCACCCCTCCACTTT.

The chain joins TRBV2 to TRBJ1-2; no clear D gene. This CDR3 spans 14 amino acids. Germline V lookup: CDR1 SNHLY, CDR2 FYNNEI. V dropped 2 bases and J dropped 5 bases, with 12 bases sitting between them. Written as DNA, the CDR3 is TGTGCCAGCAGTGAATTCGGGGTTGGGTATGGCTACACCTTC. Its translation is CASSEFGVGYGYTF.

This clone occurred a few times. This rearrangement joins TRBV28 to TRBJ1-5; D is undetermined. Germline CDR1 reads MDHEN; CDR2 reads SYDVKM. Trimming shortened V by 5 bases and J by 1 base, and 6 bases separated the two germline ends. The CDR3 totals 13 residues. CDR3 sequence: CASSEPSNQPQHF. The CDR3 region has the DNA TGTGCCAGCAGTGAGCCAAGCAATCAGCCCCAGCATTTT.

The chain couples TRBV27 to TRBJ2-7, with TRBD1 matching over 9 bases. V trimming: 3 bases; J trimming: 5 bases; junction bases outside the gene matches: 11. The length of the CDR3 is 16 residues. CDR1 and CDR2 (germline): MNHEY, SMNVEV (reference sequence). CDR3 region: CASSFTHGTGLNEQYF. The CDR3 nucleotides read TGTGCCAGCAGTTTCACCCACGGGACAGGGCTAAACGAGCAGTACTTC.

A few counts support this clone. The rearrangement joins TRBV3-1 (or the pseudogene TRBV3-2) to TRBJ2-7; 7 bases are a match to TRBD2. The V and J ends lost 3 bases and 3 bases, in that order; junction bases with no gene match: 5. The CDR3 is 14 amino acids. CDR1 is LGHDT, CDR2 YNNKEL, per germline (reference sequence). CDR3 sequence reads: CASSHEGGSYEQYF. Written as DNA, the CDR3 is TGTGCCAGCAGCCACGAAGGCGGGAGCTACGAGCAGTACTTC.

The rearrangement uses TRBV14 and TRBJ1-2, with 7 bases fitting TRBD1. The length of the CDR3 is 13 residues. CDR1 is SGHDN and CDR2 is FVKESK in the germline V gene. Trimming removed 2 bases from V and 3 bases from J; junction bases left unmatched: 0. This CDR3 reads CASSQTGDYGYTF. The CDR3 DNA reads TGTGCCAGCAGCCAAACAGGGGACTATGGCTACACCTTC.